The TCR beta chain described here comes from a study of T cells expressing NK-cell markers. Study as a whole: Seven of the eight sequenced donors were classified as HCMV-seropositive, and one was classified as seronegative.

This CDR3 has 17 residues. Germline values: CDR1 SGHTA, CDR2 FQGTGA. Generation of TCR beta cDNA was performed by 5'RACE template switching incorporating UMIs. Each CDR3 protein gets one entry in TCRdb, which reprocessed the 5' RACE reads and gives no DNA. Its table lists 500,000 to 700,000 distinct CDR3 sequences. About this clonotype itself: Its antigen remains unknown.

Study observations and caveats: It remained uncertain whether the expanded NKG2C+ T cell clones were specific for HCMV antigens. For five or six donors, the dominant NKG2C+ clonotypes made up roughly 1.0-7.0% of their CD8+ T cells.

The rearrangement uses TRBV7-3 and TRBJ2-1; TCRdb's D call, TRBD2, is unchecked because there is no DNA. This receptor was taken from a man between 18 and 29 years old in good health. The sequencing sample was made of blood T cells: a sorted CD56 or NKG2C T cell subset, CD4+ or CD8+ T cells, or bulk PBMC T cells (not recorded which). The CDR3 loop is CASSPDGLARAYNEQFF. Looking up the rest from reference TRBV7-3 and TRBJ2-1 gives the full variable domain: GAGVSQTPSNKVTEKGKYVELRCDPISGHTALYWYRQSLGQGPEFLIYFQGTGAADDSGLPNDRFFAVRPEGSVSTLKIQRTERGDSAVYLCASSPDGLARAYNEQFFGPGTRLTVL.